This TCR beta chain appears in the sequencing data of a study of monozygotic twins with inflammatory bowel disease. Points from the study as a whole: Those with IBD had lower TCRbeta diversity (inverse Simpson) than their healthy co-twins did.

As regards this clonotype: The antigen is undetermined.

Germline CDR1 SGHVS, CDR2 FNYEAQ. The CDR3 sequence is 15 residues long. From 3500 ng of total RNA, each TCR library was prepared. TCRdb reprocessed the 5' RACE reads and stores each CDR3 protein as one record, lacking DNA. This repertoire includes around 220,000 distinct CDR3 sequences. The rearrangement joins TRBV7-6 to TRBJ2-3; TCRdb's assignment of TRBD1 cannot be checked, as there is no DNA. Specimen: blood. The sequence was collected from a human donor with ulcerative colitis or Crohn's disease, or a healthy co-twin of an affected twin (not recorded which). CDR3 protein: CASSLGTLSTDTQYF.